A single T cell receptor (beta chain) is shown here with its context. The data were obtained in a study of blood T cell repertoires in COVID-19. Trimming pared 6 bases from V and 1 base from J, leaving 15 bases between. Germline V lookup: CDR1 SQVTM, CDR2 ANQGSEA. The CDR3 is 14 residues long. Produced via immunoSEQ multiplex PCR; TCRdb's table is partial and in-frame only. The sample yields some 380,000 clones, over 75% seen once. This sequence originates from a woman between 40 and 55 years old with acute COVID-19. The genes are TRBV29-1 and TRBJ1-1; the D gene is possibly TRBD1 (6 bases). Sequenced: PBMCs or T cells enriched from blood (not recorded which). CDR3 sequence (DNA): TGCAGCGTGTACAGGACGGGACAGAACACTGAAGCTTTCTTT. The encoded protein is CSVYRTGQNTEAFF.